This T cell receptor (beta chain) was identified during a study of blood T cell repertoires in COVID-19 (dated by TCRdb to the early 2020s). Concerning the study at large: Samples covering the acute and convalescent phases of COVID-19 were provided by collaborators in the United States, Italy and Spain. The samples were drawn from the first 160 participants of the ongoing ImmuneRACE study and from over 950 subjects provided by 6 global collaborators. Where available, HLA class I and class II types were taken from metadata supplied by the sample provider and were not determined by assay-based typing. The prospective study material was composed of cDNA or gDNA derived from T cells, B-cell-depleted T cells, or PBMCs. Subjects who had been exposed to COVID-19, were actively infected with it, or had recovered from it provided the deeply sampled blood TCRbeta repertoires that made up the dataset. The repertoires were released in a freely available public database meant as a resource for research on the immune response to SARS-CoV-2. Sample metadata almost always included a de-identified subject ID, COVID-19 status, age in years and sex.

Whole blood was collected in K2EDTA tubes by collaborating institutions according to the institutions' own protocols. For TCRbeta analysis, collaborators shipped samples in one of three forms: frozen whole blood, isolated PBMCs, or DNA extracted from either of those sample types. The immunoSEQ Assay, a bias-controlled multiplex PCR, was used to amplify TCRbeta CDR3 regions from genomic DNA. The published analysis was carried out like this. Nucleated cell counts per sample were estimated from amplification of reference gene primers within the assay. To quantify the absolute abundance of each unique TCRbeta CDR3 rearrangement, sequence reads were collapsed and filtered. For each sample, productive Simpson clonality was calculated by taking the square root of Simpson's diversity index across productive rearrangements. This is the immuneACCESS table as TCRdb keeps it, with only in-frame sequences that have V and J called. A part of the clones is gone; compared with another copy, unresolved V genes explain less than half, and the rest is unexplained. The V and J calls and clone size were taken over from that table, and D and trimming were inferred from the DNA. The sample profile shows 65,000 to 90,000 clones; around 83% of them were found once. The ten biggest clones cover about a fifth of the sample.

Trimming at the junction amounts to 3 bases on V and 1 base on J, and the germline ends lie 11 bases apart. The CDR3 goes from the cysteine to the phenylalanine over 14 residues. The sequence is cut down to CDR3 DNA, 42 bases in frame from base 1. From a lookup of the germline V gene (reference sequence), CDR1 and CDR2 are DFQATT and SNEGSKA. General study outcomes and caveats: The quantity of clinical and demographic metadata differed by source and by participant and was supplied without curation.

As to this clone: The antigen it binds to is not known. No base-level quality is on record; no much larger clone is a single base apart.

Sequencing used peripheral blood. The chain is encoded by TRBV20-1 joined to TRBJ2-3; the D gene is perhaps TRBD2, from 6 matching bases. The sequence was collected from an elderly woman in a cohort sampled during active or convalescent COVID-19. The nucleotides are TGCAGTGCTAGTATGTCTAGCGGCACAGATACGCAGTATTTT. Its translation is CSASMSSGTDTQYF.